This TCR beta chain was obtained from a study of cytomegalovirus exposure and HLA in healthy donors. Study summary: Within the Caucasian-associated ancestry cluster were around 80% of the roughly 400 genotyped donors. General study points: Available immune exposure information was restricted to CMV serostatus only. Reportedly, a later analysis found an Asian-associated ancestry cluster had fewer N-insertions than the approximately 600-donor mean.

The PCR ran on 60 Vbeta and 13 Jbeta primers. Sequenced by immunoSEQ multiplex PCR; TCRdb stores in-frame clones only, minus some. Of 170,000 or so clones in the sample, 77% were seen once. This clone appeared a few times. Antigen specificity is unknown. The CDR3 length is 14 residues. The V gene's germline CDR1 is MNHNS and CDR2 SASEGT. The junction had 5 bases not matched to a gene; V was cut back by 3 bases and J by 4 bases. This clonotype originated in a woman aged 30 to 39 in good health and CMV-seronegative. The chain uses TRBV6-1 and TRBJ1-1; TRBD1 aligns across 7 bases. The sequenced sample consisted of PBMCs. Written as DNA, the CDR3 is TGTGCCAGCAGTGAGACAGGGTGGGGCACTGAAGCTTTCTTT. It specifies CASSETGWGTEAFF.